The clone carrying this T cell receptor beta chain has ten or more counts. Its antigen is undetermined. The source material, RNA transcripts, was used to amplify TCR beta CDR3 regions. The TCR CDR3 was amplified in a first-round RT-PCR using the HTBI primer set. TCRdb passed the multiplex PCR reads through MiXCR, listing each CDR3 protein once. Of approximately 330,000 distinct CDR3 sequences in the sample, about 13% were seen once. The sample belongs to a study of T cells in Graves' hyperthyroidism and ophthalmopathy. The V and J ends lost 0 bases and 2 bases respectively, with 14 bases between them. The length of the CDR3 is 16 residues. Looked up from germline, CDR1 is MNHNS and CDR2 is SASEGT. Whole-study results and caveats: In the blood, most expanded thyroid clonotypes above 0.001 appeared as well.

The chain has TRBV6-1 and TRBJ2-7, with D possibly being TRBD1 (5 bases). This receptor was obtained from a woman in her thirties or forties with Graves' ophthalmopathy. The sample comprised blood. The CDR3 sequence is CASSEASPDSPYEQYF. The CDR3 coding sequence is TGTGCCAGCAGTGAAGCGTCGCCAGACAGTCCCTACGAGCAGTACTTC.